These T cell receptor beta chains were read from a single sample in a study of PD-L1 blockade in urothelial cancer. The repertoire was sequenced with immunoSEQ multiplex PCR; TCRdb's copy has only in-frame clones and lacks some. The data hold around 92,000 clones, with roughly 90% observed a single time. Material: PBMCs, obtained around atezolizumab (anti-PD-L1) treatment. The receptor set was obtained from a woman over 75 with urothelial cancer. The CDR3 runs from the conserved cysteine through the conserved F or W. The order of the fields is J gene, V gene, clone size, D gene, CDR3 DNA, CDR3 protein. A D gene is named only where the DNA matches it firmly. Clone size is given for some rows only: seen once, a few or many times, or a class if the clone is expanded.

J gene: TRBJ2-1; V gene: TRBV27; clone size: .; D gene: TRBD2; CDR3 DNA: TGTGCCAGCAAAGGGACTAGCGCGTACAATGAGCAGTTCTTC; CDR3 protein: CASKGTSAYNEQFF
J gene: TRBJ1-1; V gene: TRBV28; clone size: once; D gene: .; CDR3 DNA: TGTGCCAGCAGTTTACCGCAGTCTGTTGGTTTCTTT; CDR3 protein: CASSLPQSVGFF
J gene: TRBJ2-1; V gene: TRBV19; clone size: .; D gene: TRBD2; CDR3 DNA: TGTGCCAGTAGCCCAGGACTAGCGGGGGGGTACAATGAGCAGTTCTTC; CDR3 protein: CASSPGLAGGYNEQFF
J gene: TRBJ1-5; V gene: TRBV28; clone size: .; D gene: TRBD1; CDR3 DNA: TGTGCCAGCAGCCCCCGGGGACAGGGGTCCATCGGGCAGCCCCAGCATTTT; CDR3 protein: CASSPRGQGSIGQPQHF
J gene: TRBJ2-3; V gene: TRBV10-3; clone size: .; D gene: .; CDR3 DNA: TGTGCCATCAGTAGGACTAATACGCAGTATTTT; CDR3 protein: CAISRTNTQYF
J gene: TRBJ1-5; V gene: TRBV5-4; clone size: .; D gene: TRBD1; CDR3 DNA: TGTGCCAGCAGCCCGGGGACAGCCCTCAATCAGCCCCAGCATTTT; CDR3 protein: CASSPGTALNQPQHF
J gene: TRBJ2-7; V gene: TRBV19; clone size: .; D gene: .; CDR3 DNA: TGTGCCAGTAGTATCCAGGGGACCGCTCACGAGCAGTACTTC; CDR3 protein: CASSIQGTAHEQYF
J gene: TRBJ2-5; V gene: TRBV14; clone size: .; D gene: TRBD2; CDR3 DNA: TGTGCCAGCAGCCAAGATTTAGCGGGCCTCCAAGAGACCCAGTACTTC; CDR3 protein: CASSQDLAGLQETQYF
J gene: TRBJ2-1; V gene: TRBV4-2; clone size: .; D gene: TRBD2; CDR3 DNA: TGTGCCAGCAGCACTCCCGGGACTAGCGGGAGAAATGAGCAGTTCTTC; CDR3 protein: CASSTPGTSGRNEQFF
J gene: TRBJ2-5; V gene: TRBV15; clone size: .; D gene: .; CDR3 DNA: TGTGCCACCAGCAATACCGGAGAGACCCAGTACTTC; CDR3 protein: CATSNTGETQYF
J gene: TRBJ2-2; V gene: TRBV5-1; clone size: .; D gene: TRBD1; CDR3 DNA: TGCGCCAGCAGCGGGGGACAGGTCACCGGGGAGCTGTTTTTT; CDR3 protein: CASSGGQVTGELFF
J gene: TRBJ2-1; V gene: TRBV4-1; clone size: .; D gene: .; CDR3 DNA: TGCGCCAGCAGCCACCCCGGCGGGGTCGATGAGCAGTTCTTC; CDR3 protein: CASSHPGGVDEQFF
J gene: TRBJ2-5; V gene: TRBV19; clone size: .; D gene: .; CDR3 DNA: TGTGCCAGTAGTCCACCCGGAGGGGAGACCCAGTACTTC; CDR3 protein: CASSPPGGETQYF
J gene: TRBJ2-1; V gene: TRBV28; clone size: .; D gene: .; CDR3 DNA: TGTGCCAGCAGTTTATTGCAGGTCCCTATCTCCTACAATGAGCAGTTCTTC; CDR3 protein: CASSLLQVPISYNEQFF
J gene: TRBJ1-2; V gene: TRBV28; clone size: few; D gene: .; CDR3 DNA: TGTGCCAGCCCCTCTGAGGTATATGGCTACACCTTC; CDR3 protein: CASPSEVYGYTF
J gene: TRBJ2-3; V gene: TRBV19; clone size: .; D gene: TRBD1; CDR3 DNA: TGTGCCAGTAGTACCCGGGACAGCTCCTCCACAGATACGCAGTATTTT; CDR3 protein: CASSTRDSSSTDTQYF
J gene: TRBJ1-1; V gene: TRBV7-2; clone size: .; D gene: .; CDR3 DNA: TGTGCCAGCAGCTTCCCGGGGGAACTAACTTTCTTT; CDR3 protein: CASSFPGELTFF
J gene: TRBJ2-5; V gene: TRBV5-1; clone size: .; D gene: TRBD2; CDR3 DNA: TGCGCCAGCAGCTTCTCCGGGACTAGTGTGGAGACCCAGTACTTC; CDR3 protein: CASSFSGTSVETQYF
J gene: TRBJ2-7; V gene: TRBV4-1; clone size: .; D gene: TRBD1; CDR3 DNA: TGCGCCAGCAGCCAACAAATCATATTACAGGGGGATCCATACGAGCAGTACTTC; CDR3 protein: CASSQQIILQGDPYEQYF
J gene: TRBJ2-1; V gene: TRBV5-8; clone size: .; D gene: TRBD2; CDR3 DNA: TGTGCCAGCAGCTTCAACAGCGGGAGGTACAATGAGCAGTTCTTC; CDR3 protein: CASSFNSGRYNEQFF
J gene: TRBJ2-7; V gene: TRBV5-4; clone size: .; D gene: TRBD2; CDR3 DNA: TGTGCCAGCAGCTCTGCTCTGGGACTAGCGGGAGACGAGCAGTACTTC; CDR3 protein: CASSSALGLAGDEQYF
J gene: TRBJ1-1; V gene: TRBV27; clone size: .; D gene: .; CDR3 DNA: TGTGCCAGCAGTTTAGCGGGCAGGACCAACACTGAAGCTTTCTTT; CDR3 protein: CASSLAGRTNTEAFF
J gene: TRBJ1-1; V gene: TRBV5-6; clone size: .; D gene: TRBD1; CDR3 DNA: TGTGCCAGCAGCCCAAGGGGACAGAGGGCTTTAAGCACTGAAGCTTTCTTT; CDR3 protein: CASSPRGQRALSTEAFF
J gene: TRBJ2-1; V gene: TRBV10-2; clone size: .; D gene: TRBD2; CDR3 DNA: TGCGCCAGCATCGAAGCCGGGACTAGCGGGAGCGGTGAGCAGTTCTTC; CDR3 protein: CASIEAGTSGSGEQFF
J gene: TRBJ2-3; V gene: TRBV5-4; clone size: .; D gene: TRBD1; CDR3 DNA: TGTGCCAGCAGCCGGGACAGGGGAGTAGATACGCAGTATTTT; CDR3 protein: CASSRDRGVDTQYF
J gene: TRBJ2-1; V gene: TRBV29-1; clone size: .; D gene: TRBD2; CDR3 DNA: TGCAGCGTTCAAAGCGGGAGGGGTAATGAGCAGTTCTTC; CDR3 protein: CSVQSGRGNEQFF
J gene: TRBJ2-5; V gene: TRBV19; clone size: .; D gene: TRBD2; CDR3 DNA: TGTGCCAGTAGTATAGTGGCGGGAGGGACGGGAGAGACCCAGTACTTC; CDR3 protein: CASSIVAGGTGETQYF
J gene: TRBJ2-1; V gene: TRBV30; clone size: .; D gene: TRBD1; CDR3 DNA: TGTGCCTGGAGTGGGGTCCAGGGGGCAGGCCACAATGAGCAGTTCTTC; CDR3 protein: CAWSGVQGAGHNEQFF